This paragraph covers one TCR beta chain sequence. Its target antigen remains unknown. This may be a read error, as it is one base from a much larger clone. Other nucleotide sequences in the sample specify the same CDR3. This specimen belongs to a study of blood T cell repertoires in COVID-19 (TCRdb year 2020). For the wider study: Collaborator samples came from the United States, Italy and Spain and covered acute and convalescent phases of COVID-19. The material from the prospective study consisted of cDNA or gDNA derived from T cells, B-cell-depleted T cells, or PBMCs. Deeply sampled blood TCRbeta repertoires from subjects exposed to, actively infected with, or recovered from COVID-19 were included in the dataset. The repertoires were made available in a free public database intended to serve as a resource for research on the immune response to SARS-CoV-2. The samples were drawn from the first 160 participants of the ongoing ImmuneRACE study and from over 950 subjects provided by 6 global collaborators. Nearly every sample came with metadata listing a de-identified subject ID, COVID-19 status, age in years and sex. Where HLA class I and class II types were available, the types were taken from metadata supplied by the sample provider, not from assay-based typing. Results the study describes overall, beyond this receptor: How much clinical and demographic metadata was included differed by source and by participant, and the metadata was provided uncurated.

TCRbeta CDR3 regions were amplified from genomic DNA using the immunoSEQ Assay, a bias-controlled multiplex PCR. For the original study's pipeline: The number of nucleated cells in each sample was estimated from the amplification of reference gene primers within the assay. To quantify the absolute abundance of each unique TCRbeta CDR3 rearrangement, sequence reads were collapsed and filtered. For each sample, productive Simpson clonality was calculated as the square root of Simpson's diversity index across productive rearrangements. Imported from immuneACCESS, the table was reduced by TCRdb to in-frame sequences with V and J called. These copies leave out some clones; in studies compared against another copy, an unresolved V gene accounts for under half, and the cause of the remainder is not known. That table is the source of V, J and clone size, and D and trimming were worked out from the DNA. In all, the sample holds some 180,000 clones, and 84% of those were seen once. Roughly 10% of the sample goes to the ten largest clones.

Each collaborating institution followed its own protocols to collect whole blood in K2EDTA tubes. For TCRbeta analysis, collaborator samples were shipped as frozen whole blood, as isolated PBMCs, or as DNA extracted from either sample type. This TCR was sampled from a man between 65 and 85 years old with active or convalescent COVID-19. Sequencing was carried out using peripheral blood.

The DNA reads TGTGCCAGCAGCTTAGGGCAGAACACTGAAGCTTTCTTT. Its amino acids are CASSLGQNTEAFF. This receptor chain uses TRBV7-2 and TRBJ1-1; the D gene lacks a confident call. Per the germline V gene, SGHTA is the CDR1 and FQGNSA is the CDR2. Trimming takes 1 base from V and 1 base from J, and the germline ends sit 4 bases apart. The CDR3 runs 13 amino acids, cysteine and phenylalanine included. Only CDR3 DNA is held: 39 bases, read in frame from base 1.